This record looks at one T cell receptor beta chain sequence and its context. The antigen is unknown. A quantity of about 0.5 to 1 ug RNA underwent reverse transcription using random hexamers. One entry per CDR3 protein, called by TCRdb with MiXCR from the immunoSEQ multiplex PCR reads. The repertoire consists of under 95,000 distinct CDR3 sequences, with over 90% occurring once and the leading ten covering around 0.33%. This sample was taken from a study of CD8 T cells in Susac syndrome. Study-level background: Sequenced Susac syndrome patients included roughly six with clinically active disease and 8 or 9 in remission. Treatment at blood withdrawal was none, corticosteroids, or intravenous immunoglobulin alone in Susac syndrome patients.

Study findings and constraints: The CD4+ T cell repertoire of patients with Susac syndrome showed no detectable clonal expansion.

Sequencing of TCR beta, carried out with a high-throughput approach, was applied to CD8+ and CD4+ T cells from the blood. V was shortened by 3 bases and J by 5 bases, with 15 bases between the two germline ends. This CDR3 contains 14 residues. The germline V gene encodes CDR1 DFQATT and CDR2 SNEGSKA (reference sequence). Sequencing was performed on CD4+ T cells from PBMCs. J is TRBJ2-3 and V is TRBV20-1; D is possibly TRBD2 (6 bases). The clonotype originates from a human donor with Susac syndrome. The CDR3 spells CSARPLGGRDTQYF. The DNA for the CDR3 is TGCAGTGCTAGGCCCTTGGGGGGTCGAGATACGCAGTATTTT.